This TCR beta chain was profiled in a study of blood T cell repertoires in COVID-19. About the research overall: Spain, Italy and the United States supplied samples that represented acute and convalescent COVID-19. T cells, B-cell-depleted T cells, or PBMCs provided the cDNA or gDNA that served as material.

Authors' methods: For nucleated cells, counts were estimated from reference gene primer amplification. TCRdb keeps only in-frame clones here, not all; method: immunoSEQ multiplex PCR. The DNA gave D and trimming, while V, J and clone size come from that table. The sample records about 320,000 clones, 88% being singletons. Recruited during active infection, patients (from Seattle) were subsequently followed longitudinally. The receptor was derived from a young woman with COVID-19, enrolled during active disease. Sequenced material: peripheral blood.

The CDR3 region is CASSAGTGRNEQFF. CDR3 bases: TGTGCCAGCTCAGCCGGGACAGGGAGAAATGAGCAGTTCTTC. The rearrangement links TRBV18 to TRBJ2-1, with 9 bases identical to TRBD1. The CDR3 runs to 14 residues. Germline V gene sequence: CDR1 KGHSH, CDR2 LQKENI. V lost 5 bases, J lost 7 bases, and 6 bases stayed unmatched.